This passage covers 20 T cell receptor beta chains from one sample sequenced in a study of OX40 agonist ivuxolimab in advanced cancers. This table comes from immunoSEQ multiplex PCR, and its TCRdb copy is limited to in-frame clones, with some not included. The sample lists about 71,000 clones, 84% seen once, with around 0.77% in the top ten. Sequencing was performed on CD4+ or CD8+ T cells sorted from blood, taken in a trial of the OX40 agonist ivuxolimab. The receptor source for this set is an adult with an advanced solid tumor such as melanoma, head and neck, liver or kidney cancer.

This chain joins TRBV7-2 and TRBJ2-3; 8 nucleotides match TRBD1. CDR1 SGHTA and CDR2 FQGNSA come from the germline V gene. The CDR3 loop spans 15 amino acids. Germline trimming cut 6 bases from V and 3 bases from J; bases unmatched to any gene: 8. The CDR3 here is CASSYAGTGTDTQYF. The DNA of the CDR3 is TGTGCCAGCAGTTATGCCGGGACAGGAACAGATACGCAGTATTTT.

This CDR3 is CASRRTDNGYTF. CDR3 coding DNA: TGTGCCAGCAGACGGACGGATAATGGCTACACCTTC. This chain connects TRBV6-5 to TRBJ1-2; D uncertain. The CDR3 is 12 residues long. Looked up from germline, CDR1 is MNHEY and CDR2 is SVGAGI. V was shortened by 6 bases and J by 6 bases, with 11 bases between the two germline ends.

This CDR3 reads CATSRNTAQSSGNTIYF. In DNA form, the CDR3 reads TGTGCCACCAGCAGAAATACAGCGCAGAGCTCTGGAAACACCATATATTTT. The V and J genes are TRBV15 and TRBJ1-3; D is unresolved. Between the trimmed V and J ends, which lost 2 bases and 0 bases, there was a span of 14 bases. Per the germline V gene, CDR1 is LNHNV and CDR2 is YYDKDF (reference sequence). The CDR3 sequence is 17 residues long.

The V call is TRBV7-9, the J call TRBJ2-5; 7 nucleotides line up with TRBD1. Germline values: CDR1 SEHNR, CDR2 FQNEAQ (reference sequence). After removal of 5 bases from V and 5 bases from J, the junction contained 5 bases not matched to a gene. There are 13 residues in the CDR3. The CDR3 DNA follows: TGTGCCAGCAGCACGGGACAGTGGGAGACCCAGTACTTC. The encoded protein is CASSTGQWETQYF. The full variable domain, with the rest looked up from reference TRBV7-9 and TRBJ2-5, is DTGVSQNPRHKITKRGQNVTFRCDPISEHNRLYWYRQTLGQGPEFLTYFQNEAQLEKSRLLSDRFSAERPKGSFSTLEIQRTEQGDSAMYLCASSTGQWETQYFGPGTRLLVL.

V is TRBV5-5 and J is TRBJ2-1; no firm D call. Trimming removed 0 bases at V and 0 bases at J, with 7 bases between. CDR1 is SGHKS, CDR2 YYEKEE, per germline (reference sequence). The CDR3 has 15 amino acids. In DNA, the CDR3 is TGTGCCAGCAGCTTGGACGGAGACTCCTACAATGAGCAGTTCTTC. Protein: CASSLDGDSYNEQFF.

Here the CDR3 DNA reads TGTGCCGCCAGTAGTAGACAACAGCCGGGTTCACCCCTCCACTTT. Translated: CAASSRQQPGSPLHF. The chain uses TRBV19 and TRBJ1-6; D is unclear. Deletions cut 11 bases from V and 9 bases from J, with 23 bases between. The CDR3 extends over 15 amino acids. Germline CDR1 reads LNHDA; CDR2 reads SQIVND (reference sequence).

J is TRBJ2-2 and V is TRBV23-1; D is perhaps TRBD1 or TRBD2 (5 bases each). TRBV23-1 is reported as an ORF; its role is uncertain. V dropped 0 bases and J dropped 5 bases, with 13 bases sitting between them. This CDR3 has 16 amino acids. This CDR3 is CASSQSGGIGTGELFF. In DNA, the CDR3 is TGCGCCAGCAGTCAATCTGGGGGAATTGGGACCGGGGAGCTGTTTTTT.

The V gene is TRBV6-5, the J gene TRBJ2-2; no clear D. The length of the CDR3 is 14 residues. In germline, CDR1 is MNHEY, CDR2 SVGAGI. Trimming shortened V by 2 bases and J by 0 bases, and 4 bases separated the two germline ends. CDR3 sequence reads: CASSYRSNTGELFF. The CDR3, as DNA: TGTGCCAGCAGTTACCGATCGAACACCGGGGAGCTGTTTTTT.

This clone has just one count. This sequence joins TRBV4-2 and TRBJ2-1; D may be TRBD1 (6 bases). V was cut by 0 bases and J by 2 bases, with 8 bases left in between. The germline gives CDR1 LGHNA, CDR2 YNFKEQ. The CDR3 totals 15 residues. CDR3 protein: CASSQEDSTYNEQFF. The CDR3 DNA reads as TGTGCCAGCAGCCAAGAGGACAGCACCTACAATGAGCAGTTCTTC.

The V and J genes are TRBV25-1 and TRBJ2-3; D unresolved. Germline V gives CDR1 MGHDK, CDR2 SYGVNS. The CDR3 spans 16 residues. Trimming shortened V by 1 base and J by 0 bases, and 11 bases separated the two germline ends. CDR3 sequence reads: CASSELGTASTDTQYF. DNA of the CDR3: TGTGCCAGCAGTGAATTGGGTACGGCCAGCACAGATACGCAGTATTTT. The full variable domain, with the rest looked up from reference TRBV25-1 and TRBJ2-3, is EADIYQTPRYLVIGTGKKITLECSQTMGHDKMYWYQQDPGMELHLIHYSYGVNSTEKGDLSSESTVSRIRTEHFPLTLESARPSHTSQYLCASSELGTASTDTQYFGPGTRLTVL.

CDR3 in DNA: TGTGCCAGTACCCCCCCCCGGGGCCAGACAACCTACAATGAGCAGTTCTTC. This gives the protein CASTPPRGQTTYNEQFF. This chain uses TRBV19 with TRBJ2-1; the D gene could be TRBD1 or TRBD2 (5 bases each). In germline, CDR1 is LNHDA, CDR2 SQIVND (reference sequence). The CDR3 is made up of 17 amino acids. The V end was cut by 7 bases, the J end by 2 bases, with 21 bases between. The full variable domain, completed using reference TRBV19 and TRBJ2-1, is DGGITQSPKYLFRKEGQNVTLSCEQNLNHDAMYWYRQDPGQGLRLIYYSQIVNDFQKGDIAEGYSVSREKKESFPLTVTSAQKNPTAFYLCASTPPRGQTTYNEQFFGPGTRLTVL.

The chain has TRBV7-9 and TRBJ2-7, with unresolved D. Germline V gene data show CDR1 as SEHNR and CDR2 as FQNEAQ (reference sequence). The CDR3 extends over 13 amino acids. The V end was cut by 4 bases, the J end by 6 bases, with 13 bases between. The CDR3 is CASSSGLLGEQYF. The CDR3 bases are TGTGCCAGCAGCTCCGGGCTCCTGGGCGAGCAGTACTTC.

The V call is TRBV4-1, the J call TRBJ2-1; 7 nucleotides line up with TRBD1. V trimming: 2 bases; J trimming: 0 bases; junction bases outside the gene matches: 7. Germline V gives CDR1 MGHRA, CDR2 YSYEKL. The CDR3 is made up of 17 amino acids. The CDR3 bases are TGCGCCAGCAGCCAAACCCGACAGGGAAGCTCCTACAATGAGCAGTTCTTC. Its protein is CASSQTRQGSSYNEQFF.

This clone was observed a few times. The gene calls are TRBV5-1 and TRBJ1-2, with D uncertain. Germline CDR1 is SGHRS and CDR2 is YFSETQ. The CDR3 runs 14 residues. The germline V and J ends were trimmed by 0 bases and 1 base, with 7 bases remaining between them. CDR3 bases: TGCGCCAGCAGCTTGGACAACGGTAACTATGGCTACACCTTC. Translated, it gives CASSLDNGNYGYTF.

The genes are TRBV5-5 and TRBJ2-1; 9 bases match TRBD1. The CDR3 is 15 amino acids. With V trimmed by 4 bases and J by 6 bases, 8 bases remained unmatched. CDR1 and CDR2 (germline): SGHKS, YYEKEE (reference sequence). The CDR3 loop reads CASSQGQGVFNEQFF. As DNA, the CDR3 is TGTGCCAGCAGCCAGGGACAGGGCGTTTTCAATGAGCAGTTCTTC.

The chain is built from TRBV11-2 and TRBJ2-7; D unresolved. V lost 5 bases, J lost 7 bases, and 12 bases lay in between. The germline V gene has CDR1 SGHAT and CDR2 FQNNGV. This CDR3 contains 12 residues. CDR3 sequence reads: CASSQDDTEQYF. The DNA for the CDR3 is TGTGCCAGCAGCCAGGACGATACTGAGCAGTACTTC.

The CDR3 DNA sequence: TGTGCCAGCAGCTTACTTGTAGTTGATGGGGCAGGGAGATATGGCTACACCTTC. This codes for CASSLLVVDGAGRYGYTF. The chain links TRBV7-8 to TRBJ1-2; the D gene is possibly TRBD1 (5 bases). The V gene lost 2 bases and the J gene lost 5 bases, with 24 bases spanning the gap. Per the germline V gene, CDR1 is SGHVS and CDR2 is FQNEAQ. The CDR3 contains 18 residues.

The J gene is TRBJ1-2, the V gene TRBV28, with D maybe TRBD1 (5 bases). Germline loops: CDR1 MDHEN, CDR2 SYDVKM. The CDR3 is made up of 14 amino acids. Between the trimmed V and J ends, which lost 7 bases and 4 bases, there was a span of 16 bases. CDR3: CASTRGKDTYGYTF. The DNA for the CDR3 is TGTGCCAGCACCCGGGGGAAGGACACCTATGGCTACACCTTC.

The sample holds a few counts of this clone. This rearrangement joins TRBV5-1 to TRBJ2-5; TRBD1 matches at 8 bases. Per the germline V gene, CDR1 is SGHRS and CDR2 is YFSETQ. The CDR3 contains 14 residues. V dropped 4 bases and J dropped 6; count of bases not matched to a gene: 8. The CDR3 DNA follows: TGCGCCAGCAGCAGGGGACAGGCCGAACAGACCCAGTACTTC. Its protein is CASSRGQAEQTQYF. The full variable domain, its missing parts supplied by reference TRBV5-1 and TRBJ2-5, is KAGVTQTPRYLIKTRGQQVTLSCSPISGHRSVSWYQQTPGQGLQFLFEYFSETQRNKGNFPGRFSGRQFSNSRSEMNVSTLELGDSALYLCASSRGQAEQTQYFGPGTRLLVL.

The CDR3 here is CASSLNRQFYEQYF. CDR3 coding DNA: TGTGCCAGCAGCTTGAACAGACAATTCTACGAGCAGTACTTC. The chain has TRBV7-2 and TRBJ2-7; no firm D call. This CDR3 region has 14 residues. Trimming pared 3 bases from V and 3 bases from J, leaving 12 bases between. CDR1 SGHTA and CDR2 FQGNSA come from the germline V gene.